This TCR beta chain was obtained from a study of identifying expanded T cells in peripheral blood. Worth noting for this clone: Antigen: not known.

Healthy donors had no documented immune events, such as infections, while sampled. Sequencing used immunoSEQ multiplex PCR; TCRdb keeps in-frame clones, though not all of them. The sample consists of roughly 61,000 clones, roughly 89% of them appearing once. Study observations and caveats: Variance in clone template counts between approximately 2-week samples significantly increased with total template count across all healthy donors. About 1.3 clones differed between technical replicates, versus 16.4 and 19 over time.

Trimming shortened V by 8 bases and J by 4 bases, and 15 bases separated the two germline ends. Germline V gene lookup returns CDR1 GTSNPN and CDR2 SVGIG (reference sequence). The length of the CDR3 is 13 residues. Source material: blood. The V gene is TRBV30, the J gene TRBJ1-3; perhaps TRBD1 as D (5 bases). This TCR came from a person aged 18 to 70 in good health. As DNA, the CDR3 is TGTGCCAGTTGGAGGGGATCAGGAAACACCATATATTTT. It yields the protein CASWRGSGNTIYF.